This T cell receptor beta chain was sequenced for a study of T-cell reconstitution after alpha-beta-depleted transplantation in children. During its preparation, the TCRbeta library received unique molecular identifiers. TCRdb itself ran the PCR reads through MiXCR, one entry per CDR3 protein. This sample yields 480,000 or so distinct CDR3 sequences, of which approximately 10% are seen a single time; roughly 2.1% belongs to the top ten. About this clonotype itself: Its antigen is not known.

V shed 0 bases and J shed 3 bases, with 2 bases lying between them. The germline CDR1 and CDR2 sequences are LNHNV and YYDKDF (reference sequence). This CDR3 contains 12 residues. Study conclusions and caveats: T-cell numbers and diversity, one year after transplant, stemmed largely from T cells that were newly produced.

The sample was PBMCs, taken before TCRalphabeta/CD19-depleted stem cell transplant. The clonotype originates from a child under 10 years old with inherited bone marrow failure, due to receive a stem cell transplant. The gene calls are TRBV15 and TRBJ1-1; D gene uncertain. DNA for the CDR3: TGTGCCACCAGCAGAGACGACACTGAAGCTTTCTTT. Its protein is CATSRDDTEAFF.